These 17 T cell receptor beta chains came from one sample sequenced in a study of blood T cell repertoires in COVID-19. Clones were read by immunoSEQ multiplex PCR, and TCRdb kept only the in-frame ones, dropping some. The sample consists of about 99,000 clones, approximately 80% of them appearing once. Material: peripheral blood. These receptors originate from an older man with COVID-19, enrolled during active disease.

This clone has only a few counts. The chain employs TRBV10-2 and TRBJ2-1; TRBD2 might be the D (6 bases). V shed 5 bases and J shed 2 bases, with 19 bases lying between them. CDR3 length: 17 residues. Germline-derived CDR1 and CDR2 are WSHSY and SAAADI. CDR3 residues: CASSRGPGEAPYNEQFF. CDR3 DNA sequence: TGCGCCAGCAGTCGCGGTCCCGGGGAGGCCCCCTACAATGAGCAGTTCTTC.

The V gene is TRBV11-3, the J gene TRBJ1-5; D remains unclear. CDR3 length equals 15 residues. The germline V gene has CDR1 SGHNT and CDR2 YENEEA. V was pared by 5 bases and J by 0 bases, with 11 bases between. CDR3 DNA: TGTGCCAGCAGCCCCGGACTGGGTAGCAATCAGCCCCAGCATTTT. It yields the protein CASSPGLGSNQPQHF.

The CDR3 loop is CASSQSGAGYTF. CDR3 bases: TGTGCCAGCAGCCAATCAGGGGCTGGCTACACCTTC. The V call is TRBV3-1 (or the pseudogene TRBV3-2), the J call TRBJ1-2; D perhaps matches TRBD1 (6 bases). V was clipped by 2 bases and J by 7 bases, with 8 bases between them. CDR3 length equals 12 residues. Per germline, CDR1 LGHDT and CDR2 YNNKEL (reference sequence).

This clone was counted once. The rearrangement uses TRBV15 and TRBJ2-1, with a possible D match to TRBD1 (6 bases). V gave up 0 bases and J gave up 5 bases, with 20 bases separating them. The CDR3 is 18 amino acids. Germline CDR1 and CDR2: LNHNV and YYDKDF (reference sequence). CDR3 coding DNA: TGTGCCACCAGCAGAGATCTTAAGTGGGTATCAGGGGACAATGAGCAGTTCTTC. The encoded protein is CATSRDLKWVSGDNEQFF.

This clone was counted only a few times. This rearrangement joins TRBV10-1 to TRBJ2-7; D call uncertain. CDR3 length: 13 residues. V gave up 0 bases and J gave up 7 bases, with 10 bases separating them. CDR1 and CDR2 from the germline V gene are WNHNN and SYGVQD (reference sequence). The CDR3 sequence: CASSESISSEQYF. For the CDR3, the DNA is TGCGCCAGCAGTGAGTCGATATCTAGTGAGCAGTACTTC.

The genes are TRBV9 and TRBJ2-3, with D maybe TRBD2 (6 bases). From germline, CDR1 is SGDLS and CDR2 YYNGEE. The CDR3 consists of 16 residues. Trimming shortened V by 1 base and J by 4 bases, and 16 bases separated the two germline ends. The CDR3 here is CASSVQGTSPADTQYF. CDR3 coding DNA: TGTGCCAGCAGCGTACAAGGGACTTCCCCCGCAGATACGCAGTATTTT.

The rearrangement uses TRBV30 and TRBJ1-4, with D possibly TRBD1 on 5 matching bases. Trimming stripped 0 bases from V and 11 bases from J, with 16 bases between. This CDR3 contains 14 residues. The germline gives CDR1 GTSNPN, CDR2 SVGIG (reference sequence). The CDR3 bases are TGTGCCTGGAGTGTCTGGGGGAGCGGGGGGAAACTGTTTTTT. Protein sequence: CAWSVWGSGGKLFF.

The table lists this clone with a few counts. The chain uses TRBV5-4 and TRBJ1-1, with D unclear. Trimming pared 4 bases from V and 0 bases from J, leaving 13 bases between. The CDR3 contains 15 residues. Germline CDR1 and CDR2: SGHNT and YYREEE (reference sequence). CDR3 sequence (DNA): TGTGCCAGCAGCGCAGCTACGGGAGTGAACACTGAAGCTTTCTTT. Translating gives CASSAATGVNTEAFF.

V usage is TRBV24-1 and J usage is TRBJ1-2, with 7 bases lining up with TRBD1. V trimming: 9 bases; J trimming: 8 bases; junction bases outside the gene matches: 8. This CDR3 is 12 amino acids long. Germline values: CDR1 KGHDR, CDR2 SFDVKD. The CDR3 nucleotides are TGTGCCACCCTTGACAGGGTGTACGGCTACACCTTC. Protein: CATLDRVYGYTF.

This chain connects TRBV6-1 to TRBJ1-4; TRBD1 agrees at 12 bases. After removal of 2 bases from V and 0 bases from J, the junction contained 4 bases not matched to a gene. CDR1 and CDR2 (germline): MNHNS, SASEGT. The CDR3 has 18 residues. CDR3 sequence: CASSEYGDRGPTNEKLFF. The CDR3 bases are TGTGCCAGCAGTGAATATGGGGACAGGGGGCCAACTAATGAAAAACTGTTTTTT.

The sample holds a few counts of this clone. This sequence joins TRBV3-1 (or the pseudogene TRBV3-2) and TRBJ1-2; tentatively, D is TRBD1 (6 bases). CDR1 LGHDT and CDR2 YNNKEL come from the germline V gene (reference sequence). V was clipped by 5 bases and J by 0 bases, with 19 bases between them. CDR3 length equals 17 residues. The CDR3 bases are TGTGCCAGCAGCGAAAGGGGCGGGGGCCTTTCTAACTATGGCTACACCTTC. The encoded protein is CASSERGGGLSNYGYTF.

The chain employs TRBV28 and TRBJ1-2; D not certain. Germline CDR1 reads MDHEN; CDR2 reads SYDVKM. With 3 bases removed from V and 3 bases from J, the gap between germline ends came to 11 bases. This CDR3 region has 14 residues. CDR3 protein: CASSFQLNDYGYTF. The CDR3 coding sequence is TGTGCCAGCAGTTTTCAACTCAACGACTATGGCTACACCTTC.

The V call is TRBV5-1, the J call TRBJ2-5; D gene unclear. Between the trimmed V and J ends, which lost 3 bases and 5 bases, there was a span of 8 bases. The CDR3 sequence is 12 residues long. Per germline, CDR1 SGHRS and CDR2 YFSETQ. The CDR3 loop reads CASSSLRETQYF. The CDR3, as DNA: TGCGCCAGCAGCTCGTTACGGGAGACCCAGTACTTC.

V and J are TRBV3-1 (or the pseudogene TRBV3-2) and TRBJ2-1; D gene uncertain. V lost 3 bases to trimming and J lost 1 base, with 10 bases between them. This CDR3 has 15 residues. Germline lookup yields CDR1 LGHDT and CDR2 YNNKEL (reference sequence). CDR3 sequence reads: CASSQVLGSYNEQFF. CDR3 bases: TGTGCCAGCAGCCAGGTGCTAGGTTCCTACAATGAGCAGTTCTTC.

This clone was counted once. This chain uses TRBV5-1 with TRBJ2-5, with 9 bases that match TRBD2. This CDR3 has 16 residues. The germline CDR1 and CDR2 sequences are SGHRS and YFSETQ. Trimming at V came to 0 bases and at J to 5 bases, leaving 8 bases not matched to a gene. Here the CDR3 reads CASSLVAGGPVETQYF. The CDR3 nucleotides read TGCGCCAGCAGCTTGGTGGCGGGAGGGCCGGTTGAGACCCAGTACTTC.

The chain combines TRBV6-4 with TRBJ2-7, with a weak D call TRBD1 (5 bases). The CDR3 consists of 13 residues. CDR1 is MRHNA and CDR2 is SNTAGT in the germline V gene. Deletions cut 9 bases from V and 4 bases from J, with 16 bases between. The CDR3 sequence is CASHPGSGYEQYF. CDR3 nucleotide sequence: TGTGCCAGTCATCCAGGGTCAGGGTACGAGCAGTACTTC.

The sample holds a few counts of this clone. The chain recombines TRBV7-2 with TRBJ2-3, with 11 bases fitting TRBD2. This CDR3 comprises 18 residues. V shed 1 base and J 5 bases; nucleotides not matched to a gene: 11. From germline, CDR1 is SGHTA and CDR2 FQGNSA. CDR3 sequence (DNA): TGTGCCAGCAGCTTAGTTGCTAGCGGGGGGTCACTGGGAGATACGCAGTATTTT. Protein sequence: CASSLVASGGSLGDTQYF.